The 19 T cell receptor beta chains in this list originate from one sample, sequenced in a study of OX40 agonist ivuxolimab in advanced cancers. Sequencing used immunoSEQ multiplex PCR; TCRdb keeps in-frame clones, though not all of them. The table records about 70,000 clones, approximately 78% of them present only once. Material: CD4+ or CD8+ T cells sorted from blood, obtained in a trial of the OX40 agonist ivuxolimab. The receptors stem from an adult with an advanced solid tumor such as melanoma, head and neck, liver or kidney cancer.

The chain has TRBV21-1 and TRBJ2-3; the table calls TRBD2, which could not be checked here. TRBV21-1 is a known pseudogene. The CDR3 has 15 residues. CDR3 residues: CASSFPADSTDTQYF. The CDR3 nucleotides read TGTGCCAGCAGCTTCCCCGCGGATAGCACAGATACGCAGTATTTT.

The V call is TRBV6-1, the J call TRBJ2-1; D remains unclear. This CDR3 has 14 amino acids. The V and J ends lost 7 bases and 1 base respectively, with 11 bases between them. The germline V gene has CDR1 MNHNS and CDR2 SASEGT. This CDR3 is CASTRANSYNEQFF. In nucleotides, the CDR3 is TGTGCCAGCACCCGGGCGAATTCCTACAATGAGCAGTTCTTC.

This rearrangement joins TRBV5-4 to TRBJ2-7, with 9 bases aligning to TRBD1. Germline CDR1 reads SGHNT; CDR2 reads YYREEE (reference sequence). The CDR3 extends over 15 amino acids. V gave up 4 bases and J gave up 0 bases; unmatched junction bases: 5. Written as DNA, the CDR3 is TGTGCCAGCAGCACTCGACAGGGGGACTCCTACGAGCAGTACTTC. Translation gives CASSTRQGDSYEQYF.

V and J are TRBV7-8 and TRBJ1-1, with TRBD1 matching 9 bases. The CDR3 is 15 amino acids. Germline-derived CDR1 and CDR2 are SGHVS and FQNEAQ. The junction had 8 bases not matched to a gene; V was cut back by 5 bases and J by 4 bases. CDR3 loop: CASSEQGAESTEAFF. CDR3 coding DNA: TGTGCCAGCAGCGAACAGGGGGCGGAGTCCACTGAAGCTTTCTTT.

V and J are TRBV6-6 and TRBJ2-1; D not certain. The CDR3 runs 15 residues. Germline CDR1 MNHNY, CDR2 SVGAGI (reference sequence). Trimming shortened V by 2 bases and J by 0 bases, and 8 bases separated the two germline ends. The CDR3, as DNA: TGTGCCAGCAGTTACGGCCACAGCTCCTACAATGAGCAGTTCTTC. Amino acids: CASSYGHSSYNEQFF.

The DNA of the CDR3 is TGTGCCACCAGCAGAGCCCGGACAGGGAGTGAGACCCAGTACTTC. Translation: CATSRARTGSETQYF. The chain is built from TRBV15 and TRBJ2-5; TRBD1 matches at 8 bases. Germline values: CDR1 LNHNV, CDR2 YYDKDF (reference sequence). V dropped 1 base and J dropped 5; count of bases not matched to a gene: 6. The CDR3 totals 15 residues.

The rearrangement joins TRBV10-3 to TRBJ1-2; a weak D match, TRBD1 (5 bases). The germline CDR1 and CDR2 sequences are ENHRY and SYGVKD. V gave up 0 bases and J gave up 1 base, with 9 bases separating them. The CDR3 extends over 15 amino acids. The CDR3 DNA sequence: TGTGCCATCAGTGAGTCGTCGACAGATAACTATGGCTACACCTTC. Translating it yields CAISESSTDNYGYTF.

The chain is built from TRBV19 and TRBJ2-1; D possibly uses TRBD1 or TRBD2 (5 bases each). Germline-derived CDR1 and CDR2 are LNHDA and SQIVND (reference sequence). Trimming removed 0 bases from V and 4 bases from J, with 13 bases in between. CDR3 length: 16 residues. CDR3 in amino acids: CASSIDFRGRYNEQFF. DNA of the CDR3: TGTGCCAGTAGTATAGATTTTCGGGGCCGTTACAATGAGCAGTTCTTC.

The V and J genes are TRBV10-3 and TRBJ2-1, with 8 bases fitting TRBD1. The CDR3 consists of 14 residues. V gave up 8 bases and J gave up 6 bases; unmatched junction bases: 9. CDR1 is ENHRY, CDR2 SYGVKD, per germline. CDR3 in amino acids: CAIHSGQGSNEQFF. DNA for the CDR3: TGTGCCATCCATTCAGGACAGGGTTCCAATGAGCAGTTCTTC.

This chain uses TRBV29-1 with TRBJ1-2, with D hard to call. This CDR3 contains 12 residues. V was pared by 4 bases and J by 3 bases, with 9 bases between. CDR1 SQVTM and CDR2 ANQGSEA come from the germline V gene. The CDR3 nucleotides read TGCAGCGTTGTCGGATTTGACTATGGCTACACCTTC. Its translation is CSVVGFDYGYTF.

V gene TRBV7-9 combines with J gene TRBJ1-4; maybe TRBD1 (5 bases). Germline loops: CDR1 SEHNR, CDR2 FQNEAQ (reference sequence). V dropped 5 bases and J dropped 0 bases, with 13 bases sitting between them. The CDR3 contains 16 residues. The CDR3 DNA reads TGTGCCAGCAGCATAGGGTGGGGGGCAACTAATGAAAAACTGTTTTTT. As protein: CASSIGWGATNEKLFF.

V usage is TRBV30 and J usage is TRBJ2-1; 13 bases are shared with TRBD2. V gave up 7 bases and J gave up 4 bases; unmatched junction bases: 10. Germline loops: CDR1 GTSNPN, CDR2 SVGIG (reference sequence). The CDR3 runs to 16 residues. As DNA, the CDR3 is TGTGCCTCCGGCGGACTAGCGGGAGTTTGGTACAATGAGCAGTTCTTC. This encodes CASGGLAGVWYNEQFF.

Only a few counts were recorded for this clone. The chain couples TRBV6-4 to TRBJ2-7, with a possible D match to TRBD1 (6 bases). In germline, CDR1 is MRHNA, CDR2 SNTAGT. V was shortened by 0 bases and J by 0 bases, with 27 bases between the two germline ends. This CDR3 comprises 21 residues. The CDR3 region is CASSDSNVGAYAGTSSYEQYF. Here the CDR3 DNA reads TGTGCCAGCAGTGACTCGAATGTGGGGGCGTATGCGGGTACGAGCTCCTACGAGCAGTACTTC.

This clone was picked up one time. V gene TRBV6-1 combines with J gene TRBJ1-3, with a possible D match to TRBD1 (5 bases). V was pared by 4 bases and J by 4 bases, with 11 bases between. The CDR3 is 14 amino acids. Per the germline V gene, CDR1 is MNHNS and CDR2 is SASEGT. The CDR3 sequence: CASSGGIGGNTIYF. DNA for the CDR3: TGTGCCAGCAGTGGGGGGATCGGAGGAAACACCATATATTTT.

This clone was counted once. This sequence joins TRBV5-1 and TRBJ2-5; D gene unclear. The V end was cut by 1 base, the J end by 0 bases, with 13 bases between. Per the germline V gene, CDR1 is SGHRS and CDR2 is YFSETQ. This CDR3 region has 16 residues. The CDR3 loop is CASSLNGPMNQETQYF. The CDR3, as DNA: TGCGCCAGCAGCTTGAACGGACCAATGAACCAAGAGACCCAGTACTTC.

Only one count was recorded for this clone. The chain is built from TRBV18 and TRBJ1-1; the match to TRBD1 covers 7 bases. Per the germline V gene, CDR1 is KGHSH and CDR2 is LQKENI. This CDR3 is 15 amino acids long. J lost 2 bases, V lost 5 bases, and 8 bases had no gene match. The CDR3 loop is CASSSSWDRNTEAFF. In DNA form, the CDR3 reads TGTGCCAGCTCATCATCTTGGGACAGAAACACTGAAGCTTTCTTT.

The CDR3 reads CASSYTLGLAYEQYF. Written as DNA, the CDR3 is TGTGCCAGCAGTTACACGCTGGGACTAGCATACGAGCAGTACTTC. The V and J genes are TRBV6-5 and TRBJ2-7, with 9 nucleotides matching TRBD2. Germline-derived CDR1 and CDR2 are MNHEY and SVGAGI. The CDR3 has 15 residues. With V trimmed by 2 bases and J by 4 bases, 6 bases remained unmatched.

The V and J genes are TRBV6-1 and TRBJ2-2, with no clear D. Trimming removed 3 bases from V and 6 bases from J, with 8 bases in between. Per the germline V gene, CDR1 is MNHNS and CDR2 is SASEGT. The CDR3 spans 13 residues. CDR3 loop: CASSERTAGELFF. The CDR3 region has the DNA TGTGCCAGCAGTGAGCGGACCGCCGGGGAGCTGTTTTTT.

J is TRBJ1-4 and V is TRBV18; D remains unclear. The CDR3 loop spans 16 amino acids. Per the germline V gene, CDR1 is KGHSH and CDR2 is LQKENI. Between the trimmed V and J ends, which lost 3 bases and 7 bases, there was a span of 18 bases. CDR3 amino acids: CASSPNRGGSTEKLFF. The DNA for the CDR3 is TGTGCCAGCTCACCTAATCGGGGAGGGTCAACTGAAAAACTGTTTTTT.